A selection of T cell receptor beta chains follows, all from one sample in a study of blood T cell repertoires in COVID-19. Assay used: immunoSEQ multiplex PCR; TCRdb lists only in-frame clones, some missing. The data show 160,000 or so clones, around 83% seen once. The sample comprised peripheral blood. Receptors originate from a human donor in a cohort sampled during active COVID-19. Both conserved end residues are part of each CDR3. The D gene is left open where the match is weak. A clone size is listed for some rows: how often the clone was seen (once, few, many), or a class if it is expanded.

CDR3: CASSGRDRAYGYTF; DNA: TGCGCCAGCAGCGGTCGGGACAGGGCTTATGGCTACACCTTC; size: -; V: TRBV4-3; J: TRBJ1-2; D: TRBD1
CDR3: CASSVSSGLAGVEQYF; DNA: TGTGCCAGCAGCGTATCCTCCGGACTAGCGGGGGTCGAGCAGTACTTC; size: few; V: TRBV9; J: TRBJ2-7; D: TRBD2
CDR3: CASSFRGSGGKAFEQYF; DNA: TGTGCCAGCAGCTTCAGGGGATCAGGGGGAAAAGCTTTCGAGCAGTACTTC; size: -; V: TRBV7-8; J: TRBJ2-7; D: TRBD1
CDR3: CASRTGSSGNTIYF; DNA: TGTGCCAGCAGGACAGGTAGCTCTGGAAACACCATATATTTT; size: few; V: TRBV6-5; J: TRBJ1-3; D: -
CDR3: CASSSQGTGEDYEQYF; DNA: TGTGCCAGTAGTTCACAAGGGACAGGGGAGGATTACGAGCAGTACTTC; size: -; V: TRBV19; J: TRBJ2-7; D: TRBD1
CDR3: CASRTGTDYNEQFF; DNA: TGTGCCAGTAGGACCGGGACAGATTACAATGAGCAGTTCTTC; size: once; V: TRBV19; J: TRBJ2-1; D: TRBD1
CDR3: CASSLEGNTIYF; DNA: TGTGCCAGCAGTCTAGAGGGAAACACCATATATTTT; size: -; V: TRBV9; J: TRBJ1-3; D: -
CDR3: CASRPQGGGGTETQYF; DNA: TGTGCCAGCAGGCCCCAGGGTGGCGGGGGGACTGAGACCCAGTACTTC; size: -; V: TRBV7-2; J: TRBJ2-5; D: TRBD2
CDR3: CASSPGTGFYNEQFF; DNA: TGTGCCAGCAGTCCCGGGACAGGGTTCTACAATGAGCAGTTCTTC; size: -; V: TRBV6-5; J: TRBJ2-1; D: TRBD1
CDR3: CASSIGIRGYPSSGANVLTF; DNA: TGTGCCAGTAGTATAGGTATCAGGGGTTACCCTAGCTCTGGGGCCAACGTCCTGACTTTC; size: -; V: TRBV19; J: TRBJ2-6; D: -
CDR3: CASSPEAGRLYEQYF; DNA: TGTGCCAGCAGTCCGGAGGCAGGAAGACTCTACGAGCAGTACTTC; size: -; V: TRBV27; J: TRBJ2-7; D: -
CDR3: CASSPQTLRVYGYTF; DNA: TGTGCCAGTAGTCCTCAGACGCTCAGGGTCTATGGCTACACCTTC; size: -; V: TRBV19; J: TRBJ1-2; D: -
CDR3: CAISENGGGNYGYTF; DNA: TGTGCCATCAGTGAGAATGGGGGAGGTAACTATGGCTACACCTTC; size: -; V: TRBV10-3; J: TRBJ1-2; D: -
CDR3: CASSFQRGNHHEQYF; DNA: TGTGCCAGCAGTTTTCAGCGGGGCAACCACCACGAGCAGTACTTC; size: few; V: TRBV28; J: TRBJ2-7; D: TRBD2
CDR3: CASSLVGQGDTEAFF; DNA: TGCGCCAGCAGCTTGGTGGGACAGGGTGACACTGAAGCTTTCTTT; size: -; V: TRBV5-1; J: TRBJ1-1; D: TRBD1
CDR3: CASSQAGTGTGNTIYF; DNA: TGTGCCAGCAGCCAAGCCGGGACAGGGACTGGAAACACCATATATTTT; size: -; V: TRBV7-2; J: TRBJ1-3; D: TRBD1
CDR3: CASSEYYRAGPRETQYF; DNA: TGTGCCAGCAGTGAATATTATCGTGCGGGACCCCGTGAGACCCAGTACTTC; size: -; V: TRBV25-1; J: TRBJ2-5; D: -
CDR3: CASSWDRGRGYTF; DNA: TGTGCCAGCAGTTGGGACAGGGGGCGCGGCTACACCTTC; size: -; V: TRBV28; J: TRBJ1-2; D: TRBD1
CDR3: CATSSLRTGGYEQYF; DNA: TGTGCCACCAGCAGCCTCCGGACAGGGGGTTACGAGCAGTACTTC; size: -; V: TRBV15; J: TRBJ2-7; D: TRBD1
CDR3: CASSIGVGTEAFF; DNA: TGTGCCAGCAGCATCGGGGTTGGAACTGAAGCTTTCTTT; size: -; V: TRBV7-8; J: TRBJ1-1; D: -